This T cell receptor beta chain was identified during a study of blood T cells in healthy people across ages. Findings and caveats of the study: Older age coincided with a roughly linear decline in TCR beta diversity per million T cells.

Trimming left V 3 bases short and J 4 bases short, with 10 bases between. Per germline, CDR1 MGHRA and CDR2 YSYEKL. CDR3 length equals 13 residues. Next came a second PCR, run for roughly 6 to 11 cycles, which used a sample-barcoded 5' primer along with a J-beta primer mix. Every molecule of cDNA carried a tag from a template-switch adaptor with 12 random nucleotides. TCRdb analysed the 5' RACE reads with MiXCR anew, one entry per CDR3 protein. Seen here are 600,000 to 850,000 distinct CDR3 sequences, 40% to 45% observed once, and the top ten hold roughly 20%. This clonotype has only a few counts. Its antigen is not known. Drawn from each donor were approximately 9.2 milliliters of peripheral blood.

The chain joins TRBV4-1 to TRBJ2-7; D uncertain. Sample: blood. This receptor was obtained from a woman aged 55-75 years in good health. As DNA, the CDR3 is TGCGCCAGCAGCCACGACATGGGATACGAGCAGTACTTC. It specifies CASSHDMGYEQYF.